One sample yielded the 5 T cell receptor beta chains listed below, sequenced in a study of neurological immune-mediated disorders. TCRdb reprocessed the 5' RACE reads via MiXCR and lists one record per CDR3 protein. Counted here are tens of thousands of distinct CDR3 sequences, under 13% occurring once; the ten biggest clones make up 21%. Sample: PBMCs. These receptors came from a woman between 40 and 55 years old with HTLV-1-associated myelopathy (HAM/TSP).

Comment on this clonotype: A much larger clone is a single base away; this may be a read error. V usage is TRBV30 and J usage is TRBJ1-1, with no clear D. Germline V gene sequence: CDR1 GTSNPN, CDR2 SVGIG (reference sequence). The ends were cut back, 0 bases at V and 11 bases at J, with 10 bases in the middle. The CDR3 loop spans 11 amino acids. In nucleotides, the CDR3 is TGTGCCTGGAGTGTAATAGTGGAGGCTTTCTTT. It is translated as CAWSVIVEAFF.

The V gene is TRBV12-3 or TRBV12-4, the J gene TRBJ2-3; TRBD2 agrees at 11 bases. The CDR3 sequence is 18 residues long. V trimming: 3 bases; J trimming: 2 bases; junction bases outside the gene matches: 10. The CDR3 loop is CASSFSLAGGTITDTQYF. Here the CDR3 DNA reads TGTGCCAGCAGTTTTTCGCTAGCGGGGGGCACTATCACAGATACGCAGTATTTT.

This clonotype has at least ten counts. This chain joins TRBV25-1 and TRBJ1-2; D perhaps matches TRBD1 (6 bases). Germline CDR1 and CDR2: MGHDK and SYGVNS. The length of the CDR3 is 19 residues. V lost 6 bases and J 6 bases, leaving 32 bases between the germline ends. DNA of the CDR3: TGTGCCAGCAGGGGACCGCGGTCAGGGGCCCCAACCCCATTCCATGGCTACACCTTC. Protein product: CASRGPRSGAPTPFHGYTF.

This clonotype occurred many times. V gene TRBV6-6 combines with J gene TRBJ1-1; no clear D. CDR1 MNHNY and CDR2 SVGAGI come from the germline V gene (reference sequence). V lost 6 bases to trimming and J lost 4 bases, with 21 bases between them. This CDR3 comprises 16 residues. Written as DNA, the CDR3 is TGTGCCAGCAGGGGTACATTTGGGAAATCTGCCACTGAAGCTTTCTTT. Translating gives CASRGTFGKSATEAFF.

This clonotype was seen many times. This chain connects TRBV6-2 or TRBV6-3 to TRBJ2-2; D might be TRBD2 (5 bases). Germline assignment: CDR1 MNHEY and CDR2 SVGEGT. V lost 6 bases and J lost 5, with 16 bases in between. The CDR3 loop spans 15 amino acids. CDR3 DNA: TGTGCCAGCAGACCCGGCCCCCGGGGTACCGGGGAGCTGTTTTTT. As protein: CASRPGPRGTGELFF.